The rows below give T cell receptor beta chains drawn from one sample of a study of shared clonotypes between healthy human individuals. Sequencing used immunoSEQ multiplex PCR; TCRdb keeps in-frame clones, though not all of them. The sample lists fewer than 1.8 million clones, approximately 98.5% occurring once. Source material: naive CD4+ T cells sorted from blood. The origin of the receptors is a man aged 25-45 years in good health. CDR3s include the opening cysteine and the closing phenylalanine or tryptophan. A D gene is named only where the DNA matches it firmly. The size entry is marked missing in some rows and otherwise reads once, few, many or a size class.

CDR3aa: CASSPIDLAGTTDTQYF
CDR3nt: TGTGCCAGCTCACCAATTGATCTAGCGGGGACCACAGATACGCAGTATTTT
v_gene: TRBV18
d_gene: TRBD2
abundance: NA
j_gene: TRBJ2-3

CDR3aa: CASSTSGRYEQYF
CDR3nt: TGTGCCAGTAGTACTAGCGGGAGATACGAGCAGTACTTC
v_gene: TRBV19
d_gene: TRBD2
abundance: once
j_gene: TRBJ2-7

CDR3aa: CASTEAVAGAWFF
CDR3nt: TGTGCCAGCACTGAGGCGGTAGCGGGAGCTTGGTTCTTC
v_gene: TRBV27
d_gene: TRBD2
abundance: NA
j_gene: TRBJ2-1

CDR3aa: CASSTPGTRIGAQYF
CDR3nt: TGTGCCAGTAGTACCCCCGGGACTAGGATCGGGGCGCAGTACTTC
v_gene: TRBV19
d_gene: TRBD2
abundance: NA
j_gene: TRBJ2-7

CDR3aa: CASGPGRLEDGGQYF
CDR3nt: TGTGCCAGCGGCCCTGGTAGACTGGAAGATGGGGGGCAGTACTTC
v_gene: TRBV2
d_gene: NA
abundance: NA
j_gene: TRBJ2-7

CDR3aa: CASSYSSDYRYEQFF
CDR3nt: TGTGCCAGCAGTTACTCGTCCGACTATAGATATGAGCAGTTCTTC
v_gene: TRBV6-5
d_gene: NA
abundance: NA
j_gene: TRBJ2-1

CDR3aa: CASSLRLALQETQYF
CDR3nt: TGTGCCAGCAGCTTAAGACTAGCGTTACAAGAGACCCAGTACTTC
v_gene: TRBV11-2
d_gene: TRBD2
abundance: NA
j_gene: TRBJ2-5

CDR3aa: CASSVLAGALQSYEQYF
CDR3nt: TGTGCCAGCAGTGTGCTAGCGGGAGCGTTACAGTCCTACGAGCAGTACTTC
v_gene: TRBV6-1
d_gene: TRBD2
abundance: once
j_gene: TRBJ2-7

CDR3aa: CASSYSRSPRGNTIYF
CDR3nt: TGTGCCAGCAGCTACTCCAGGTCCCCGAGAGGAAACACCATATATTTT
v_gene: TRBV7-2
d_gene: NA
abundance: NA
j_gene: TRBJ1-3

CDR3aa: CASSLAGVTGGEKLFF
CDR3nt: TGCGCCAGCAGCTTGGCAGGCGTGACAGGGGGAGAAAAACTGTTTTTT
v_gene: TRBV5-1
d_gene: TRBD1
abundance: NA
j_gene: TRBJ1-4

CDR3aa: CATLRDTGELFF
CDR3nt: TGTGCCACCCTTCGAGATACCGGGGAGCTGTTTTTT
v_gene: TRBV10-3
d_gene: NA
abundance: NA
j_gene: TRBJ2-2

CDR3aa: CASSDGGAEETQYF
CDR3nt: TGCGCCAGCAGTGATGGGGGTGCGGAAGAGACCCAGTACTTC
v_gene: TRBV10-1
d_gene: NA
abundance: NA
j_gene: TRBJ2-5

CDR3aa: CASSLRRIAGAGEQFF
CDR3nt: TGTGCCAGCAGCTTACGTCGTATTGCAGGCGCTGGCGAGCAGTTCTTC
v_gene: TRBV7-3
d_gene: NA
abundance: NA
j_gene: TRBJ2-1

CDR3aa: CASSYAPGGQETQYF
CDR3nt: TGTGCCAGCAGTTACGCCCCCGGGGGGCAAGAGACCCAGTACTTC
v_gene: TRBV6-6
d_gene: TRBD2
abundance: NA
j_gene: TRBJ2-5

CDR3aa: CASSLLYRKETQYF
CDR3nt: TGTGCCAGCAGTTTATTGTACAGAAAAGAGACCCAGTACTTC
v_gene: TRBV28
d_gene: NA
abundance: NA
j_gene: TRBJ2-5

CDR3aa: CASSPHTARDYGYTF
CDR3nt: TGCGCCAGCAGCCCTCATACCGCCAGGGACTATGGCTACACCTTC
v_gene: TRBV4-3
d_gene: NA
abundance: NA
j_gene: TRBJ1-2

CDR3aa: CASRAGTGNTEAFF
CDR3nt: TGTGCCAGCAGAGCCGGGACAGGGAACACTGAAGCTTTCTTT
v_gene: TRBV5-5
d_gene: TRBD1
abundance: NA
j_gene: TRBJ1-1

CDR3aa: CASTGTGEPNSNQPQHF
CDR3nt: TGTGCCAGTACCGGGACAGGGGAGCCAAATAGCAATCAGCCCCAGCATTTT
v_gene: TRBV7-9
d_gene: TRBD1
abundance: NA
j_gene: TRBJ1-5

CDR3aa: CASLPPRGEYTEAFF
CDR3nt: TGTGCCAGCCTCCCCCCGCGGGGGGAGTACACTGAAGCTTTCTTT
v_gene: TRBV28
d_gene: NA
abundance: NA
j_gene: TRBJ1-1

CDR3aa: CASSPPGGADNQPQHF
CDR3nt: TGTGCCAGCTCACCACCAGGGGGAGCTGACAATCAGCCCCAGCATTTT
v_gene: TRBV18
d_gene: NA
abundance: NA
j_gene: TRBJ1-5

CDR3aa: CASSLVDPPFGRKGDTQYF
CDR3nt: TGTGCCAGCAGCTTAGTCGATCCCCCCTTTGGTCGGAAAGGAGATACGCAGTATTTT
v_gene: TRBV7-2
d_gene: NA
abundance: NA
j_gene: TRBJ2-3

CDR3aa: CASSAGTAPGGSSGNTIYF
CDR3nt: TGCGCCAGCAGCGCGGGGACAGCTCCTGGGGGTTCCTCTGGAAACACCATATATTTT
v_gene: TRBV5-1
d_gene: TRBD1
abundance: NA
j_gene: TRBJ1-3

CDR3aa: CASARTSGRNTGELFF
CDR3nt: TGCGCCAGCGCCCGGACTAGCGGGAGAAACACCGGGGAGCTGTTTTTT
v_gene: TRBV10-1
d_gene: TRBD2
abundance: NA
j_gene: TRBJ2-2

CDR3aa: CASSERQPYNQPQHF
CDR3nt: TGTGCCAGCAGTGAGAGACAGCCCTACAATCAGCCCCAGCATTTT
v_gene: TRBV2
d_gene: NA
abundance: NA
j_gene: TRBJ1-5

CDR3aa: CASSPRLENEQFF
CDR3nt: TGTGCCAGCTCACCAAGACTAGAGAATGAGCAGTTCTTC
v_gene: TRBV18
d_gene: NA
abundance: NA
j_gene: TRBJ2-1

CDR3aa: CATSRVGAVGHETQYF
CDR3nt: TGTGCCACCAGCAGAGTAGGGGCCGTAGGGCACGAGACCCAGTACTTC
v_gene: TRBV15
d_gene: NA
abundance: NA
j_gene: TRBJ2-5

CDR3aa: CSVGFGTGGNIQYF
CDR3nt: TGCAGCGTGGGATTCGGGACTGGTGGAAACATTCAGTACTTC
v_gene: TRBV29-1
d_gene: NA
abundance: NA
j_gene: TRBJ2-4

CDR3aa: CTSSPERSGQPQHF
CDR3nt: TGCACCAGCAGCCCTGAGAGGTCGGGGCAGCCCCAGCATTTT
v_gene: TRBV1
d_gene: NA
abundance: NA
j_gene: TRBJ1-5

CDR3aa: CASSPDVSYEQYF
CDR3nt: TGTGCCAGCAGCCCGGACGTCTCCTACGAGCAGTACTTC
v_gene: TRBV27
d_gene: NA
abundance: NA
j_gene: TRBJ2-7

CDR3aa: CASSSPPGSVYEQYF
CDR3nt: TGTGCCAGCAGCTCCCCACCCGGGAGCGTCTACGAGCAGTACTTC
v_gene: TRBV5-4
d_gene: NA
abundance: NA
j_gene: TRBJ2-7

CDR3aa: CASSYLDRENSGLFF
CDR3nt: TGTGCCAGCAGTTACCTGGACAGGGAAAACTCTGGACTGTTTTTT
v_gene: TRBV6-6
d_gene: TRBD1
abundance: NA
j_gene: TRBJ1-4